A single sample is the source of the 25 T cell receptor beta chains below, sequenced in a study of T cells in localized non-small cell lung cancer (dated by TCRdb to the early 2020s). The method was the immunoSEQ multiplex PCR assay. The source is immuneACCESS, and TCRdb retained only in-frame sequences with V and J called. Part of the clones is not carried over; for the studies checked, unresolved V genes explain less than half of this, and the remainder is unexplained. The sample table lists over a thousand clones, more than 20% of them with a count of one. About a quarter of the sample comes from the top ten. The starting material was normal lung tissue next to the tumor, obtained before any cancer treatment. These TCRs come from a man aged 35-75 years with stage III lung adenocarcinoma.

In this sample, this clone is large (0.1 to 1%). The V and J genes are TRBV11-3 and TRBJ2-2; D remains unclear. This CDR3 is built from 16 residues. V lost 1 base and J 0 bases, leaving 9 bases between the germline ends. Per the germline V gene, CDR1 is SGHNT and CDR2 is YENEEA. DNA for the CDR3: TGTGCCAGCAGCTTAGGTAGTACATCGAACACCGGGGAGCTGTTTTTT. Its translation is CASSLGSTSNTGELFF.

This clone showed up just a few times. The chain carries TRBV4-1 and TRBJ2-5; TRBD2 aligns across 8 bases. The trim removed 3 bases at V and 5 bases at J, leaving 8 bases unmatched. CDR1 and CDR2 from the germline V gene are MGHRA and YSYEKL. The CDR3 spans 15 residues. CDR3 protein: CASSQGVAGRETQYF. CDR3 DNA: TGCGCCAGCAGCCAGGGAGTAGCGGGACGGGAGACCCAGTACTTC.

The chain uses TRBV11-3 and TRBJ1-1; 8 nucleotides agree with TRBD1. The germline gives CDR1 SGHNT, CDR2 YENEEA. Trimming took 3 bases from V and 4 from J; bases not matched to a gene: 4. CDR3 length: 14 amino acids. The CDR3 DNA sequence: TGTGCCAGCAGCTTTCAGGGGGCCGGCACTGAAGCTTTCTTT. Encoded protein: CASSFQGAGTEAFF.

CDR3 residues: CASSSNPGQGQSEQYF. The CDR3 region has the DNA TGTGCCAGCAGCTCTAATCCGGGACAGGGACAAAGCGAGCAGTACTTC. The V call is TRBV9, the J call TRBJ2-7, with 9 bases identical to TRBD1. The CDR3 spans 16 residues. V dropped 4 bases and J dropped 6; count of bases not matched to a gene: 14. Germline assignment: CDR1 SGDLS and CDR2 YYNGEE.

The CDR3 bases are TGTGCCAGCAGTTACTCGGCGGGACTTACCCAAGAGACCCAGTACTTC. It encodes CASSYSAGLTQETQYF. This chain links TRBV6-7 with TRBJ2-5; a weak D match, TRBD2 (6 bases). TRBV6-7 is labeled an ORF, and its function is uncertain. The CDR3 runs 16 residues. Trimming stripped 0 bases from V and 1 base from J, with 12 bases between.

The CDR3 is CASSPQIGEQFF. The CDR3 DNA is TGTGCCAGCAGCCCTCAGATTGGTGAGCAGTTCTTC. This chain uses TRBV9 with TRBJ2-1, with no clear D. V was cut by 4 bases and J by 9 bases, with 11 bases left in between. The CDR3 covers 12 residues. From germline, CDR1 is SGDLS and CDR2 YYNGEE.

In its sample, this clone was seen a few times. V and J are TRBV6-8 and TRBJ1-2, with D maybe TRBD1 (6 bases). The CDR3 is 12 amino acids. V was cut by 7 bases and J by 8 bases, with 14 bases left in between. The V gene's germline CDR1 is MNHGY and CDR2 SAAAGT. Here the CDR3 reads CASKKQGGGYTF. Here the CDR3 DNA reads TGTGCCAGCAAGAAACAGGGCGGGGGCTACACCTTC.

This clone is labeled as medium-sized. This sequence joins TRBV11-3 and TRBJ2-1, with a weak D call TRBD1 (5 bases). Between the trimmed V and J ends, which lost 2 bases and 8 bases, there was a span of 16 bases. Germline V lookup: CDR1 SGHNT, CDR2 YENEEA. The length of the CDR3 is 15 residues. The chain's CDR3 is CASSLLRAVEYEQFF. In nucleotides, the CDR3 is TGTGCCAGCAGCTTACTCAGGGCTGTGGAGTATGAGCAGTTCTTC.

This clone was counted between two and nine times. At one of its ends the junction is not consistent with the germline gene, which may arise from a read error. This chain links TRBV16 with TRBJ2-1; D is unresolved. This CDR3 is built from 12 residues. Germline V lookup: CDR1 KGHSY, CDR2 FQNENV. The CDR3 coding sequence is TGTGCCAGCAGCCAATCCTTCAATGAGCAGTTCTTC. This sequence encodes CASSQSFNEQFF.

V and J are TRBV6-8 and TRBJ2-7, with D tentatively TRBD1 or TRBD2 (6 bases each). There are 15 residues in the CDR3. Germline CDR1 MNHGY, CDR2 SAAAGT. The ends were cut back, 5 bases at V and 3 bases at J, with 17 bases in the middle. Here the CDR3 DNA reads TGTGCCAGCAGTACCCACAGGGACTGGGACTACGAGCAGTACTTC. It codes for CASSTHRDWDYEQYF.

The chain employs TRBV6-7 and TRBJ2-1; D remains ambiguous. TRBV6-7 carries the ORF label, with uncertain function. V was trimmed by 7 bases and J by 8 bases, leaving 9 bases between them. The CDR3 is 11 amino acids. CDR3: CASTGWDEQFF. The CDR3, as DNA: TGTGCCAGCACCGGGTGGGATGAGCAGTTCTTC.

This clone has just a few counts. This rearrangement joins TRBV28 to TRBJ2-1, with 8 bases lining up with TRBD1. The V gene's germline CDR1 is MDHEN and CDR2 SYDVKM. The V and J ends lost 4 bases and 4 bases, in that order; junction bases with no gene match: 12. This CDR3 spans 17 amino acids. In nucleotides, the CDR3 is TGTGCCAGCAGTTCATTATCCACCGGGACAGGATACAATGAGCAGTTCTTC. This codes for CASSSLSTGTGYNEQFF.

V usage is TRBV6-8 and J usage is TRBJ1-1; D is undetermined. The V gene's germline CDR1 is MNHGY and CDR2 SAAAGT. This CDR3 has 14 amino acids. V was trimmed by 0 bases and J by 6 bases, leaving 11 bases between them. The CDR3, as DNA: TGTGCCAGCAGTTACTCAGCAGTCTCACCTGAAGCTTTCTTT. This encodes CASSYSAVSPEAFF.

This chain connects TRBV6-8 to TRBJ1-2; TRBD1 aligns across 10 bases. The CDR3 has 14 residues. V was clipped by 8 bases and J by 2 bases; unmatched bases: 5. Per germline, CDR1 MNHGY and CDR2 SAAAGT. Here the CDR3 DNA reads TGTGCCAGCGGTGGGACAGGGGCGAACTATGGCTACACCTTC. Its translation is CASGGTGANYGYTF.

The chain joins TRBV25-1 to TRBJ1-1, with D possibly TRBD1 on 5 matching bases. Germline CDR1 MGHDK, CDR2 SYGVNS. This CDR3 contains 15 residues. Trimming cost V 3 bases and J 1 base, with 12 bases left between them. The CDR3 here is CASSDNGGPNTEAFF. Written as DNA, the CDR3 is TGTGCCAGCAGTGATAATGGGGGTCCGAACACTGAAGCTTTCTTT.

This clone is deemed medium-sized. The rearrangement joins TRBV11-3 to TRBJ2-2; 8 bases fit TRBD1. Germline CDR1 is SGHNT and CDR2 is YENEEA. This CDR3 contains 16 residues. The junction had 9 bases not matched to a gene; V was cut back by 5 bases and J by 4 bases. CDR3 loop: CASSRGGTGLTGELFF. CDR3 DNA sequence: TGTGCCAGCAGCCGAGGGGGGACAGGACTCACCGGGGAGCTGTTTTTT.

A few counts support this clone. V gene TRBV11-3 combines with J gene TRBJ2-1; 7 nucleotides agree with TRBD2. Germline CDR1 and CDR2: SGHNT and YENEEA. The CDR3 is 14 amino acids. The J segment lost 7 bases and the V segment lost 2 bases, leaving 5 bases of the junction unmatched. CDR3 sequence reads: CASSLTPAGNEQFF. CDR3 nucleotides: TGTGCCAGCAGCTTAACGCCAGCGGGGAATGAGCAGTTCTTC.

This clone counts as large. The chain employs TRBV10-3 and TRBJ1-1; D ambiguous. The V end lost 2 bases, the J end lost 0 bases, and 7 bases lay between the germline ends. Germline CDR1 reads ENHRY; CDR2 reads SYGVKD. This CDR3 comprises 14 residues. CDR3 in amino acids: CAISEGDLNTEAFF. CDR3 sequence (DNA): TGTGCCATCAGTGAGGGCGATCTGAACACTGAAGCTTTCTTT.

This clone has more than one count but fewer than ten. This chain joins TRBV14 and TRBJ2-2; 7 nucleotides match TRBD2. Germline V gives CDR1 SGHDN, CDR2 FVKESK. CDR3 length: 15 amino acids. V lost 4 bases, J lost 4 bases, and 6 bases stayed unmatched. The DNA of the CDR3 is TGTGCCAGCAGCCCCACAGCGGGATTCACCGGGGAGCTGTTTTTT. It encodes CASSPTAGFTGELFF.

V and J are TRBV9 and TRBJ2-2; TRBD1 matches at 9 bases. The CDR3 covers 16 residues. CDR1 SGDLS and CDR2 YYNGEE come from the germline V gene. V lost 0 bases to trimming and J lost 5 bases; unmatched junction nucleotides: 5. The CDR3 DNA sequence: TGTGCCAGCAGCGTAGAGGGACAGGGCTCGACCGGGGAGCTGTTTTTT. It specifies CASSVEGQGSTGELFF.

In this sample, this clone turned up a few times. The chain joins TRBV9 to TRBJ1-1, with a tentative D call TRBD1 (6 bases). The V gene's germline CDR1 is SGDLS and CDR2 YYNGEE. This CDR3 comprises 12 residues. Trimming took 4 bases from V and 11 from J, leaving 15 bases between them. In DNA, the CDR3 is TGTGCCAGCAGCAAGATACAGGGTGGGGCTTTCTTT. This encodes CASSKIQGGAFF.

V usage is TRBV25-1 and J usage is TRBJ1-5; possibly TRBD1 for D (5 bases). Between the trimmed V and J ends, which lost 3 bases and 6 bases, there was a span of 12 bases. This CDR3 is built from 14 residues. Looked up from germline, CDR1 is MGHDK and CDR2 is SYGVNS. The CDR3 sequence: CASSEGGAGQPQHF. DNA for the CDR3: TGTGCCAGCAGTGAGGGCGGGGCCGGTCAGCCCCAGCATTTT.

This clone was counted a few times. V usage is TRBV28 and J usage is TRBJ1-2; D uncertain. Trimming cost V 5 bases and J 7 bases, with 14 bases left between them. The germline V gene encodes CDR1 MDHEN and CDR2 SYDVKM. This CDR3 comprises 13 residues. CDR3 protein: CASSPGGPSGYTF. DNA of the CDR3: TGTGCCAGCAGTCCGGGTGGGCCTAGTGGCTACACCTTC.

V is TRBV10-1 and J is TRBJ2-7; 10 nucleotides match TRBD1. Trimming cost V 6 bases and J 7 bases; bases outside gene matches: 6. There are 13 residues in the CDR3. Germline V gene lookup returns CDR1 WNHNN and CDR2 SYGVQD (reference sequence). The CDR3 is CASRGQGTWEQYF. The CDR3 nucleotides read TGCGCCAGCAGGGGACAGGGGACATGGGAGCAGTACTTC.

The chain carries TRBV25-1 and TRBJ2-2, with D uncertain. CDR1 and CDR2 from the germline V gene are MGHDK and SYGVNS. This CDR3 has 14 amino acids. V shed 10 bases and J shed 4 bases, with 16 bases lying between them. CDR3 amino acids: CATSTRPGTGELFF. CDR3 DNA sequence: TGTGCCACCTCAACAAGGCCGGGCACCGGGGAGCTGTTTTTT.